This TCR beta chain was captured by sequencing in a study of multiple sclerosis patients with progressive multifocal leukoencephalopathy. This was a survey-level run. Synthetic inline TR CDR3 controls covering all V-J pairings were spiked into each PCR. Sequencing used immunoSEQ multiplex PCR; TCRdb keeps in-frame clones, though not all of them. The table has about 32,000 clones, 90% to 95% seen once; the top ten hold 1.5% to 2.5%. Details on this clone: Antigen unknown.

Specified time point: before natalizumab initiation. Before the first natalizumab infusion, T0 blood samples were taken. Study results and caveats: Most PML patients had lower entropy, suggesting less diverse TRB repertoires.

The sequencing sample was made of PBMCs. This TCR was recovered from a man aged 25-40 years with multiple sclerosis.

The CDR3: CAINPAPGQPRGEQFF. The CDR3 DNA reads TGTGCCATCAACCCCGCTCCGGGACAGCCCCGAGGGGAGCAGTTCTTC. This chain connects TRBV10-3 to TRBJ2-1; 7 bases are a match to TRBD1. Germline V lookup: CDR1 ENHRY, CDR2 SYGVKD. V lost 7 bases, J lost 10 bases, and 19 bases stayed unmatched. The CDR3 is 16 residues long.